This T cell receptor beta chain emerged from a study of chemoradiotherapy in HPV16-positive cancers. Notes on the study in general: Candidate HPV-specific clones and E7-related TCR motifs grew in tumor during treatment. HPV-specific T cells were functionally defined from only a couple of HPV16-positive patients. In HPV16-positive patients, HPV-responsive T-cell expansion tracked better recurrence-free survival.

This clone was detected only a few times. As yet, its antigen is unknown. Sequencing used immunoSEQ multiplex PCR; TCRdb keeps in-frame clones, though not all of them. The sample includes about 29,000 clones, approximately 90% of them seen just once. The CDR3 has 16 amino acids. Trimming shortened V by 0 bases and J by 0 bases, and 12 bases separated the two germline ends. Per germline, CDR1 LGHNA and CDR2 YNFKEQ. Repertoires were sampled repeatedly during chemoradiotherapy. The TCR comes from a human donor with HPV-associated anogenital cancer. Sequenced here: blood, sampled from a patient who underwent chemoradiotherapy. The chain couples TRBV4-2 to TRBJ2-7; D is undetermined. Here the CDR3 reads CASSQDDSRSSYEQYF. CDR3 DNA sequence: TGTGCCAGCAGCCAAGATGACTCAAGGAGCTCCTACGAGCAGTACTTC.